This TCR beta chain was identified during a study of cytomegalovirus exposure and HLA in healthy donors. Study results and caveats: A later analysis linked a missense variant in DCLRE1C to the trimming of TCR beta V and J genes.

A remark on this clone: Its antigen remains unknown.

The PCR contained 60 Vbeta and 13 Jbeta primers. TCRdb's copy holds only in-frame clones and misses some; the assay was immunoSEQ multiplex PCR. The profile shows 65,000 to 100,000 clones, roughly 73% of them singletons. It was healthy bone marrow donors who served as donors. CDR3 length: 16 residues. Germline lookup yields CDR1 SNHLY and CDR2 FYNNEI. V shed 6 bases and J 2 bases; nucleotides not matched to a gene: 7. The origin of this receptor is a man between 40 and 49 years old in good health and CMV-seronegative. This rearrangement joins TRBV2 to TRBJ1-5, with 10 bases aligning to TRBD1. Specimen: PBMCs. CDR3 loop: CASRATGQGGNQPQHF. The CDR3 DNA reads as TGTGCCAGCAGAGCCACCGGACAGGGGGGCAATCAGCCCCAGCATTTT.